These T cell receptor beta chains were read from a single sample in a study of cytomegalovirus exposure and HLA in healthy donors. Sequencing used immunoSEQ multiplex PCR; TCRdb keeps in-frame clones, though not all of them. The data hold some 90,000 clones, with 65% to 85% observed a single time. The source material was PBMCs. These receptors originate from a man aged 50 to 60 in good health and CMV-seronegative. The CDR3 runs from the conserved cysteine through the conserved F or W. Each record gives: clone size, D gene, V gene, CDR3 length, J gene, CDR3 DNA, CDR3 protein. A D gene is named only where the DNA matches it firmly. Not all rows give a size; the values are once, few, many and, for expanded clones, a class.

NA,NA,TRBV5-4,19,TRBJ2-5,TGTGCCAGCAGCGGCGGGACGGCCGGCGCGGGCCTTTTTCAAGAGACCCAGTACTTC,CASSGGTAGAGLFQETQYF
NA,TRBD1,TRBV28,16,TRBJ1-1,TGTGCCAGCCCTGGGGCGACCGACAGGGGTTTGTCTGAAGCTTTCTTT,CASPGATDRGLSEAFF
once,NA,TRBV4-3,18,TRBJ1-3,TGCGCCAGCAGCCAGGCCCTACAGGGTGGTTTGTCTGGAAACACCATATATTTT,CASSQALQGGLSGNTIYF
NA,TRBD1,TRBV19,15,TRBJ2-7,TGTGCCAGTAGTCAGACCGGGACAGGTGTTTACGAGCAGTACTTC,CASSQTGTGVYEQYF
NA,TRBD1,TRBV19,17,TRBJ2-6,TGTGCCAGTCGGATAAGGGGGCGCCTGCCTGGGGCCAACGTCCTGACTTTC,CASRIRGRLPGANVLTF
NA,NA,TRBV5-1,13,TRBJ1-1,TGCGCCAGCAGCTGGGGAGGGGACACTGAAGCTTTCTTT,CASSWGGDTEAFF
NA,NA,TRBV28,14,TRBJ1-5,TGTGCCAGCAGTTCTGGCGGGGTGAATCAGCCCCAGCATTTT,CASSSGGVNQPQHF
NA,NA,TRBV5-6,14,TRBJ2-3,TGTGCCAGCAGCTTGTACAGGGTGGTAGATACGCAGTATTTT,CASSLYRVVDTQYF
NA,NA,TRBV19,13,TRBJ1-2,TGTGCCAGTAGTTTAGGGACATTCTATGGCTACACCTTC,CASSLGTFYGYTF
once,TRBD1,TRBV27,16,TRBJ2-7,TGTGCCAGCAGTTCGCGACACGGGACAGGGAACGACGAGCAGTACTTC,CASSSRHGTGNDEQYF
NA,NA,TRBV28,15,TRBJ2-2,TGTGCCAGCAGTTCGGGGACAACGAACACCGGGGAGCTGTTTTTT,CASSSGTTNTGELFF
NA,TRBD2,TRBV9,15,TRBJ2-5,TGTGCCAGCAGCGTCGGGGGGGGCCTTCAGGAGACCCAGTACTTC,CASSVGGGLQETQYF
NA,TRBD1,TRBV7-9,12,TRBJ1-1,TGTGCCAGCAGCCCACCGGACAGGGTAACTTTCTTT,CASSPPDRVTFF
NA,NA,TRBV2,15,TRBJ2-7,TGTGCCAGCAGTGAAGGAGGCAGGGGCTCCTACGAGCAGTACTTC,CASSEGGRGSYEQYF
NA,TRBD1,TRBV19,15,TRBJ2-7,TGTGCCAGTAGTCCCGGACAGGGTGACTCCTACGAGCAGTACTTC,CASSPGQGDSYEQYF
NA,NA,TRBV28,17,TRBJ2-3,TGTGCCAGCAGCCGTCCAAGAGAGGGAGCAACCGCGAATACGCAGTATTTT,CASSRPREGATANTQYF
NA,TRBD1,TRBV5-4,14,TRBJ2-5,TGTGCCAGCAGCGGGGCGGACAGGGCAGAGACCCAGTACTTC,CASSGADRAETQYF
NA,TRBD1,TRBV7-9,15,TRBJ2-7,TGTGCCAGCAGCGAGTTACAGGGGGCGTCCTACGAGCAGTACTTC,CASSELQGASYEQYF
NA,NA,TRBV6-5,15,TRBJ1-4,TGTGCCAGCAGTTACTTTGGACCAGCGGCTGAAAAACTGTTTTTT,CASSYFGPAAEKLFF
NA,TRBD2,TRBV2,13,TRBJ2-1,TGTGCCAGCAGGCGGGAGCGATACGATGAGCAGTTCTTC,CASRRERYDEQFF
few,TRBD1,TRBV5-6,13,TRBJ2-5,TGTGCCAGCAGGGGACAGGGGTGGGAGACCCAGTACTTC,CASRGQGWETQYF
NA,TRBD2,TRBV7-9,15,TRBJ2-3,TGTGCCAGCAGTTACCAAGCGGGAGTAATAGATACGCAGTATTTT,CASSYQAGVIDTQYF
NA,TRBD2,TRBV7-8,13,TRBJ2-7,TGTGCCAGCAGCTTAGCGAGCGAGCGGGAGAGGTACTTC,CASSLASERERYF
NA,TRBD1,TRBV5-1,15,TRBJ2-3,TGCGCCAGCAGCCCTCGGACAGGGGGCAGGGATACGCAGTATTTT,CASSPRTGGRDTQYF
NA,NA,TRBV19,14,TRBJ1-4,TGTGCCAGCCGTCCACTCGGGGGTAATGAAAAACTGTTTTTT,CASRPLGGNEKLFF
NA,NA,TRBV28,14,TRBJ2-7,TGTGCCAGTTCATCCGGACAGACGTCCTACGAGCAGTACTTC,CASSSGQTSYEQYF
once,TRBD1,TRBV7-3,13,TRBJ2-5,TGTGCCAGCAGCCTGGACAGGGAAGAGACCCAGTACTTC,CASSLDREETQYF
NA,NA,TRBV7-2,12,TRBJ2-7,TGTGCCAGCAGCTCCAGGGTGGACGAGCAGTACTTC,CASSSRVDEQYF
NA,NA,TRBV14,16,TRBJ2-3,TGTGCCAGCAGCCAAGGCTTGCGGGTATACACAGATACGCAGTATTTT,CASSQGLRVYTDTQYF
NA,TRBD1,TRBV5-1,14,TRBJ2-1,TGCGCCAGCACCCGACAGGGGCAGAAGGAGGGGCAGTTCTTC,CASTRQGQKEGQFF
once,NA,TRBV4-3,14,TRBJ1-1,TGCGCCAGCAGCCTCTACTCTACGGGGACTGAAGCTCTCTTT,CASSLYSTGTEALF
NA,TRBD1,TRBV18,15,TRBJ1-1,TGTGCCAGCTCACCCCGACAGGGGGCGGACACTGAAGCTTTCTTT,CASSPRQGADTEAFF
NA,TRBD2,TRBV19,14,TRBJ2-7,TGTGCCAGTAGTTCCCTAGCGGATCTTTACGAGCAGTACTTC,CASSSLADLYEQYF
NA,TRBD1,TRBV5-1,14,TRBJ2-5,TGCGCCAGCAGCTATGGGACAGGGGGAGAGACCCAGTACTTC,CASSYGTGGETQYF